This T cell receptor beta chain is from a study of T cell clonotyping in hematopoietic cell transplantation. Study-wide results and caveats: Cells were unsorted, so CD4 and CD8 contributions were not separated. Recipient TCR diversity dropped after transplant; expanded clonotypes rose from day 30 to 180.

In the case of this clone: Its target is unknown.

Blood collection times were about day -28 and days 30, 100, 180 posttransplant. Assay: immunoSEQ multiplex PCR; the TCRdb copy retains only in-frame clones and omits some. The sample includes over 10,000 clones, about 72% of them seen just once. The CDR3 runs to 12 residues. V shed 4 bases and J shed 11 bases, with 14 bases lying between them. Germline assignment: CDR1 MGHDK and CDR2 SYGVNS. The starting material was peripheral blood mononuclear cells, obtained 180 days after allogeneic stem cell transplant. The sequence was collected from a male patient aged 55 to 70 who had an allogeneic stem cell transplant from an unrelated donor, so the T cells may come from the graft donor. Some clones in this sample may be carry-over from other donors' samples. V gene TRBV25-1 combines with J gene TRBJ1-2; D may be TRBD1 (5 bases). The CDR3 sequence: CASSGSQGLYTF. The CDR3 DNA reads TGTGCCAGCAGTGGGAGTCAGGGATTGTACACCTTC.